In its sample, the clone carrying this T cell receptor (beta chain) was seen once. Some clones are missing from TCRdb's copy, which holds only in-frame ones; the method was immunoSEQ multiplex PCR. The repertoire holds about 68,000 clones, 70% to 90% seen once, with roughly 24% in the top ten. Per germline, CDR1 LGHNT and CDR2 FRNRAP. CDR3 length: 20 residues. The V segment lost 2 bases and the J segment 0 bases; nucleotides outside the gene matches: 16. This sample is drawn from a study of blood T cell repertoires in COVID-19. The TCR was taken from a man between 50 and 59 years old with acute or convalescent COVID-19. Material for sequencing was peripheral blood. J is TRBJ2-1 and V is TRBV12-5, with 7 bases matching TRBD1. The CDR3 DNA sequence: TGTGCTAGTGGTTTGCCCCTCCGGGACAGAATGACCCGCTCCTACAATGAGCAGTTCTTC. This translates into CASGLPLRDRMTRSYNEQFF.